Included here is one T cell receptor (beta chain) sequence, with context. These data belong to a study of Tregs in tolerant kidney transplant recipients. TCRdb keeps only in-frame clones here, not all; method: immunoSEQ multiplex PCR. The sample consists of about 83,000 clones, roughly 98% of them appearing once. Per the germline V gene, CDR1 is SGHVS and CDR2 is FQNEAQ. Losses at the gene ends were 0 bases for V and 4 bases for J; bases not matched to a gene: 13. This CDR3 has 18 residues. The gene calls are TRBV7-8 and TRBJ2-7, with 9 bases identical to TRBD2. The sequence was obtained from a human donor who received a combined kidney and bone marrow transplant. Sequenced here: CD4+ T cells from blood, sampled before the transplant. The CDR3 loop is CASSLANSGGRAFYEQYF. Here the CDR3 DNA reads TGTGCCAGCAGCTTAGCGAATAGTGGCGGGAGGGCCTTTTACGAGCAGTACTTC.